The subject of this entry is one T cell receptor (beta chain). The data derive from a study of blood T cell repertoires in COVID-19. Study information: COVID-19 samples from acute and convalescent phases originated in the United States, Italy and Spain.

TCRdb keeps only in-frame clones here, not all; method: immunoSEQ multiplex PCR. Of around 140,000 clones listed, 85% to 90% are singletons. Trimming stripped 0 bases from V and 0 bases from J, with 4 bases between. The CDR3 loop spans 14 amino acids. Germline-derived CDR1 and CDR2 are LGHDT and YNNKEL (reference sequence). The V and J genes are TRBV3-1 (or the pseudogene TRBV3-2) and TRBJ2-3; D is unresolved. The sequenced sample was peripheral blood. The clonotype comes from a man aged 45-60 years with active or convalescent COVID-19. CDR3 protein: CASSQDPSTDTQYF. CDR3 sequence (DNA): TGTGCCAGCAGCCAAGATCCTAGCACAGATACGCAGTATTTT.